This TCR beta chain originates from a study of OX40 agonist ivuxolimab in advanced cancers. Study-level points and caveats: CD4+ and CD8+ T cells in blood underwent clonal expansion by week 6 at 0.1 to 3.0 mg/kg. Some nonresponders also had low normalized T-cell clonal expansion.

The CDR3 is 14 amino acids. Germline V CDR1 and CDR2: MNHNY, SVGAGI (reference sequence). Trimming took off 5 bases at V and 6 bases at J, with 16 bases between the two ends. About this clone itself: The antigen is unknown.

Produced via immunoSEQ multiplex PCR; TCRdb's table is partial and in-frame only. The sample has 89,000 or so clones; under 95% are singletons. This clonotype was obtained from an adult with an advanced solid tumor such as melanoma, head and neck, liver or kidney cancer. The material was CD4+ or CD8+ T cells sorted from blood, obtained in a trial of the OX40 agonist ivuxolimab. The rearrangement links TRBV6-6 to TRBJ1-2, with a tentative D call TRBD1 (6 bases). CDR3 sequence reads: CASSQGQPRHGYTF. The CDR3 nucleotides are TGTGCCAGCAGTCAAGGACAGCCCCGGCATGGCTACACCTTC.